This T cell receptor (beta chain) was retrieved from a study of blood T cell repertoires in COVID-19. Study-wide background: Material from acute and convalescent COVID-19 was sourced from the United States, Italy and Spain. PBMCs, B-cell-depleted T cells, or T cells were the source of the cDNA or gDNA that made up the material.

Method: immunoSEQ multiplex PCR; TCRdb's copy keeps in-frame clones and lacks some. Here the sample spans about 200,000 clones, more than 85% being singletons. CDR3 length: 16 residues. Germline lookup yields CDR1 SGHNT and CDR2 YYREEE (reference sequence). Trimming removed 0 bases at V and 5 bases at J, with 14 bases between. This receptor was identified in a middle-aged man with acute or convalescent COVID-19. The rearrangement joins TRBV5-4 to TRBJ2-2, with D perhaps TRBD2 (5 bases). Specimen: peripheral blood. The DNA of the CDR3 is TGTGCCAGCAGCTTGGTGGCGGGTCTGGGGACCGGGGAGCTGTTTTTT. Its translation: CASSLVAGLGTGELFF.